Listed below are T cell receptor beta chains from one sample, sequenced in a study of blood T cells in healthy people across ages. A single record per CDR3 protein comes from TCRdb applying MiXCR to the 5' RACE reads. The sample includes just under 900,000 distinct CDR3 sequences, around 30% of them seen just once. The source material was blood. The receptor source for this set is a woman aged 80 or older in good health. Each CDR3 is given with its conserved first and last residue. A D gene is named only where the DNA matches it firmly. The listing skips clone size in some rows; elsewhere it reads once, few, many or a size class.

many	TRBV6-1	TRBJ2-1	TRBD2	CASRLAGYNEQFF	TGTGCCAGTCGACTAGCGGGGTACAATGAGCAGTTCTTC
many	TRBV7-9	TRBJ1-2	NA	CASSSEVSNYGYTF	TGTGCCAGCAGCTCGGAGGTTTCAAACTATGGCTACACCTTC
NA	TRBV6-6	TRBJ1-5	NA	CASFEGYSNQPQHF	TGTGCCAGTTTTGAGGGGTATAGCAATCAGCCCCAGCATTTT
many	TRBV9	TRBJ1-5	TRBD1	CASSPEAGGRQPQHF	TGTGCCAGCAGCCCAGAGGCAGGGGGCAGACAGCCCCAGCATTTT
once	TRBV28	TRBJ1-1	NA	CASSNARGPNTEAFF	TGTGCCAGCAGTAACGCCAGGGGACCTAACACTGAAGCTTTCTTT
many	TRBV3-1	TRBJ2-7	NA	CASSAVASYEQYF	TGTGCCAGCAGCGCCGTGGCCTCCTACGAGCAGTACTTC
NA	TRBV7-9	TRBJ2-3	TRBD2	CASSLSSGGRDTQYF	TGTGCCAGCAGCCTATCTAGCGGGGGGCGAGATACGCAGTATTTT
many	TRBV27	TRBJ2-7	NA	CASGRGARVEQYF	TGTGCCAGCGGCCGGGGGGCTCGGGTCGAGCAGTACTTC
NA	TRBV11-2	TRBJ2-5	NA	CANSLGPNSKQETQYF	TGTGCCAACAGCTTAGGGCCTAACAGCAAACAAGAGACCCAGTACTTC
NA	TRBV12-3/TRBV12-4	TRBJ1-3	NA	CASSPRRSGNTIYF	TGTGCCAGCAGTCCACGTCGCTCTGGAAACACCATATATTTT
many	TRBV6-5	TRBJ2-1	NA	CASREGPGNEQFF	TGTGCCAGCAGGGAGGGGCCGGGCAATGAGCAGTTCTTC
NA	TRBV24-1	TRBJ1-2	TRBD1	CATSDTGTGGAGGYTF	TGTGCCACCAGTGATACCGGGACAGGGGGCGCCGGGGGCTACACCTTC
many	TRBV7-2	TRBJ2-1	NA	CASSPPQGKREQFF	TGTGCCAGCAGCCCCCCACAGGGTAAGAGGGAGCAGTTCTTC
NA	TRBV28	TRBJ1-5	NA	CASSLRSWGGRNQPQHF	TGTGCCAGCAGTTTAAGAAGTTGGGGGGGGCGAAATCAGCCCCAGCATTTT
many	TRBV30	TRBJ1-5	NA	CAWSVSINQPQHF	TGTGCCTGGAGTGTTTCCATAAATCAGCCCCAGCATTTT
NA	TRBV7-2	TRBJ2-5	NA	CASSLFKETQYF	TGTGCCAGTAGCCTGTTTAAAGAGACCCAGTACTTC
many	TRBV20-1	TRBJ2-6	TRBD1	CSAPTGSALSGANVLTF	TGCAGTGCCCCGACAGGGTCGGCACTATCTGGGGCCAACGTCCTGACTTTC
few	TRBV6-2/TRBV6-3	TRBJ2-1	TRBD2	CASTQLAVSYNEQFF	TGTGCCAGCACCCAACTAGCGGTCTCCTACAATGAGCAGTTCTTC
many	TRBV7-2	TRBJ1-2	TRBD1	CASSLEATGAYGYTF	TGTGCCAGCAGCTTAGAAGCGACAGGGGCCTATGGCTACACCTTC
NA	TRBV6-1	TRBJ1-1	TRBD1	CASSERARGQTAFF	TGTGCCAGCAGTGAACGGGCGAGGGGACAGACGGCTTTCTTT
many	TRBV12-3/TRBV12-4	TRBJ2-1	NA	CASSPSQTREQFF	TGTGCCAGCAGTCCATCCCAGACCCGTGAGCAGTTCTTC
NA	TRBV12-3/TRBV12-4	TRBJ1-2	TRBD1	CASKTGTYGYTF	TGTGCCAGCAAGACAGGGACCTATGGCTACACCTTC
few	TRBV11-2	TRBJ2-1	NA	CASSLVGASYNEQFF	TGTGCCAGCAGCCTGGTAGGGGCCTCCTACAATGAGCAGTTCTTC
NA	TRBV4-2	TRBJ1-5	TRBD1	CTSSQTVTGFQPQHF	TGTACCAGCAGCCAAACAGTGACAGGGTTTCAGCCCCAGCATTTT
NA	TRBV5-5	TRBJ1-1	TRBD1	CASSQPGQGFNTEAFF	TGTGCCAGCAGCCAGCCGGGACAGGGGTTCAACACTGAAGCTTTCTTT
NA	TRBV28	TRBJ1-4	NA	CASSLILGQGTEKLFF	TGTGCCAGCAGTTTGATTTTAGGGCAGGGGACCGAAAAACTGTTTTTT
NA	TRBV18	TRBJ2-5	TRBD2	CASSPRGLAGQETQYF	TGTGCCAGCTCACCCCGCGGACTAGCGGGGCAAGAGACCCAGTACTTC
NA	TRBV5-1	TRBJ1-6	NA	CASSLDRSSPLHF	TGCGCCAGCAGCTTGGACAGGAGTTCACCCCTCCACTTT
NA	TRBV20-1	TRBJ1-2	NA	CRAQVGSYGYTF	TGCAGGGCTCAGGTGGGGAGCTATGGCTACACCTTC
few	TRBV20-1	TRBJ1-5	NA	CSARVGYSNQPQHF	TGCAGTGCTAGAGTAGGGTATAGCAATCAGCCCCAGCATTTT
NA	TRBV6-6	TRBJ2-3	TRBD2	CASRRGTSGVVDTQYF	TGTGCCAGCAGACGGGGGACTAGCGGGGTGGTAGATACGCAGTATTTT
many	TRBV29-1	TRBJ1-2	NA	CSVLGLAGYGYTF	TGCAGCGTCCTCGGGCTAGCTGGATATGGCTACACCTTC